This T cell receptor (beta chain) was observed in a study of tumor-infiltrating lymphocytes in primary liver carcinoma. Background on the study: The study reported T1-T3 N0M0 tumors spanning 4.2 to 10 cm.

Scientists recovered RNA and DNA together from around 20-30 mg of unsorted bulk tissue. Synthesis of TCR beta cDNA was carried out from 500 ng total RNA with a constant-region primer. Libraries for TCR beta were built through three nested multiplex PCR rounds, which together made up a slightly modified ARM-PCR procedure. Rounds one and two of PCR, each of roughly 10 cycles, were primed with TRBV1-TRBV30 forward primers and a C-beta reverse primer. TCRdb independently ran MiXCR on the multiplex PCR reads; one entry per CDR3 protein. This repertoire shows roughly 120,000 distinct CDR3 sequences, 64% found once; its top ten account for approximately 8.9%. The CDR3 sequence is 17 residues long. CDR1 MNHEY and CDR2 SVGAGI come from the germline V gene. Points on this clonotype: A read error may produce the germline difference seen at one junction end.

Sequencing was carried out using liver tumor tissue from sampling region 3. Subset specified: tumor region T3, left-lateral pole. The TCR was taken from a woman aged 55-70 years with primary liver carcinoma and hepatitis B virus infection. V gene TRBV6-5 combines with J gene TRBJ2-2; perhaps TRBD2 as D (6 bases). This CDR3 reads CASSYRGGPRSTGELLF. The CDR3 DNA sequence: TGTGCCAGCAGTTACCGAGGAGGGCCTCGGAGCACCGGGGAGCTGCTTTTT.